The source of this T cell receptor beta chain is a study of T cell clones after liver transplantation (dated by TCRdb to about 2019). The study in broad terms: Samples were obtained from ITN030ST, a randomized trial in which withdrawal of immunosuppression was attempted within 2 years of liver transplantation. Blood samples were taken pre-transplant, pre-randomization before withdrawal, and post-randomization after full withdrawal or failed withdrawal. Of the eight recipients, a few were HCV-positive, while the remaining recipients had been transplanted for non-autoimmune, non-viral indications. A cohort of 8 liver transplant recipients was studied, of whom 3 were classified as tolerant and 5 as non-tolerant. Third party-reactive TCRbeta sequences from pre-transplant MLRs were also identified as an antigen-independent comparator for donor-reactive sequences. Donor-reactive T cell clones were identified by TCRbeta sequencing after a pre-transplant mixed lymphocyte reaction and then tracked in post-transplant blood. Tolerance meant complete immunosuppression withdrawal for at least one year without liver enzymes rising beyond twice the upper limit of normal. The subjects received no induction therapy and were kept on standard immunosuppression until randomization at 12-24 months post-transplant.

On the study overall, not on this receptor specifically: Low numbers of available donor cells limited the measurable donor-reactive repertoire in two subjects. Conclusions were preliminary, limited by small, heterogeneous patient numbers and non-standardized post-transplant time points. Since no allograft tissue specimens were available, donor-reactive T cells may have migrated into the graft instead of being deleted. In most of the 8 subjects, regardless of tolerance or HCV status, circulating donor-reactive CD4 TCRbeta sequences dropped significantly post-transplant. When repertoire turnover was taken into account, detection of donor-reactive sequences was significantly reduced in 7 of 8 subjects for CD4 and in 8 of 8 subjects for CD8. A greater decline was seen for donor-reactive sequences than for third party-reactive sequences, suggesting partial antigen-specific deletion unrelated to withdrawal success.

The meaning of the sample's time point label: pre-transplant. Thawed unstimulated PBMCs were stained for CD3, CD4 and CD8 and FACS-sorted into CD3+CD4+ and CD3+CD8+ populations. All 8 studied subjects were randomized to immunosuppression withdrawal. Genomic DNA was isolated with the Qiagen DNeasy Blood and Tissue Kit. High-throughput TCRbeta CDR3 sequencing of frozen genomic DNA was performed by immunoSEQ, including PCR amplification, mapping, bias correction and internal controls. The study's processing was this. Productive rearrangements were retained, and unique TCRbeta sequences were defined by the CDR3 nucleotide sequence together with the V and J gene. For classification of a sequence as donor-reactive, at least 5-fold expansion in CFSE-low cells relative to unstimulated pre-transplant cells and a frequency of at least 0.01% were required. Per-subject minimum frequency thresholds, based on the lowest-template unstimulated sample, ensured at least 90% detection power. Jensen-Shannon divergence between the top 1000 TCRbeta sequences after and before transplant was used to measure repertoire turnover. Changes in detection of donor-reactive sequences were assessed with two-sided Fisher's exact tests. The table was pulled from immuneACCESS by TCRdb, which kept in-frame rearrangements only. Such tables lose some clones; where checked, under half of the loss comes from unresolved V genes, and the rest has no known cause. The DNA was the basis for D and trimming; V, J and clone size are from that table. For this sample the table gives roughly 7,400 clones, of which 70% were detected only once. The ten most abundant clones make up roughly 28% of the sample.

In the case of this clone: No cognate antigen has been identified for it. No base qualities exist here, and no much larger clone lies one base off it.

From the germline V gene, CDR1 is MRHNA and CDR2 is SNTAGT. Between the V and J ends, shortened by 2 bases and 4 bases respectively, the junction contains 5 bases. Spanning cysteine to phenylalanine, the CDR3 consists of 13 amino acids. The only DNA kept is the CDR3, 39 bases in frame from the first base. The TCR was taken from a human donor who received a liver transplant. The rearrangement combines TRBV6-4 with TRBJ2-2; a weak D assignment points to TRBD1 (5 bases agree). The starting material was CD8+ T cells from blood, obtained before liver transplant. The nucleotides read TGTGCCAGCAGTGACAGGGGCACCGGGGAGCTGTTTTTT. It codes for CASSDRGTGELFF.